Listed below are T cell receptor beta chains from one sample, sequenced in a study of cytomegalovirus exposure and HLA in healthy donors. Sequencing used immunoSEQ multiplex PCR; TCRdb keeps in-frame clones, though not all of them. The table records approximately 100,000 clones, 84% of them present only once. The sample was PBMCs. These receptors were taken from a woman younger than 30 in good health and CMV-seronegative. The CDR3 runs from the conserved cysteine through the conserved F or W. The order of the fields is clone size, D gene, V gene, J gene, CDR3 protein, CDR3 DNA. A D gene is named only where the DNA matches it firmly. For some rows the clone size is stated as once, few or many, or as a class when expanded; others skip it.

clone size: -; D gene: -; V gene: TRBV6-4; J gene: TRBJ2-2; CDR3 protein: CASSDSPGAGELFF; CDR3 DNA: TGTGCCAGCAGTGACTCACCCGGGGCCGGGGAGCTGTTTTTT
clone size: once; D gene: -; V gene: TRBV9; J gene: TRBJ2-3; CDR3 protein: CASSVGPGEGDTQYF; CDR3 DNA: TGTGCCAGCAGCGTAGGTCCCGGAGAAGGAGATACGCAGTATTTT
clone size: -; D gene: -; V gene: TRBV7-9; J gene: TRBJ2-7; CDR3 protein: CSSSLALGHGYEQYF; CDR3 DNA: TGTTCCAGCAGCTTAGCGCTAGGACACGGCTACGAGCAGTACTTC
clone size: few; D gene: -; V gene: TRBV4-3; J gene: TRBJ1-6; CDR3 protein: CASSQETGHSPLHF; CDR3 DNA: TGCGCCAGCAGCCAGGAGACAGGTCATTCACCCCTCCACTTT
clone size: -; D gene: -; V gene: TRBV11-2; J gene: TRBJ1-3; CDR3 protein: CASSLFGREHSGNTIYF; CDR3 DNA: TGTGCCAGCAGTTTATTCGGACGGGAACACTCTGGAAACACCATATATTTT
clone size: once; D gene: -; V gene: TRBV7-9; J gene: TRBJ2-6; CDR3 protein: CASSSPFGANVLTF; CDR3 DNA: TGTGCCAGCAGCTCTCCGTTTGGGGCCAACGTCCTGACTTTC
clone size: -; D gene: TRBD2; V gene: TRBV13; J gene: TRBJ2-7; CDR3 protein: CASSHWTSGSKEQYF; CDR3 DNA: TGTGCCAGCAGCCACTGGACTAGCGGGAGTAAGGAGCAGTACTTC
clone size: -; D gene: TRBD1; V gene: TRBV28; J gene: TRBJ1-2; CDR3 protein: CASSFMGTGAYGYTF; CDR3 DNA: TGTGCCAGCAGTTTTATGGGGACAGGGGCCTATGGCTACACCTTC
clone size: -; D gene: -; V gene: TRBV4-1; J gene: TRBJ1-5; CDR3 protein: CASSQDPSGNQPQHF; CDR3 DNA: TGCGCCAGCAGCCAAGACCCTAGCGGCAATCAGCCCCAGCATTTT
clone size: -; D gene: TRBD2; V gene: TRBV2; J gene: TRBJ2-2; CDR3 protein: CASSEVGAGAKDGELFF; CDR3 DNA: TGTGCCAGCAGTGAGGTAGGAGCGGGGGCAAAGGACGGGGAGCTGTTTTTT
clone size: -; D gene: TRBD1; V gene: TRBV6-1; J gene: TRBJ1-2; CDR3 protein: CASRGGQGAVYGYTF; CDR3 DNA: TGTGCCAGCAGGGGGGGACAGGGGGCGGTCTATGGCTACACCTTC
clone size: -; D gene: -; V gene: TRBV5-8; J gene: TRBJ2-5; CDR3 protein: CASSLWETGRETQYF; CDR3 DNA: TGTGCCAGCAGCTTGTGGGAGACAGGAAGGGAGACCCAGTACTTC
clone size: -; D gene: TRBD2; V gene: TRBV7-9; J gene: TRBJ2-7; CDR3 protein: CASSLDFQRGSYEQYF; CDR3 DNA: TGTGCCAGCAGCTTAGACTTCCAGCGGGGTTCGTACGAGCAGTACTTC
clone size: -; D gene: -; V gene: TRBV7-2; J gene: TRBJ1-1; CDR3 protein: CASSRYSTSGTKFF; CDR3 DNA: TGTGCCAGCAGCCGATATTCGACGTCCGGGACAAAATTCTTT
clone size: -; D gene: TRBD1; V gene: TRBV9; J gene: TRBJ1-1; CDR3 protein: CASSVGGGQGSEAFF; CDR3 DNA: TGTGCCAGCAGCGTAGGGGGGGGACAGGGATCGGAAGCTTTCTTT
clone size: -; D gene: TRBD2; V gene: TRBV7-8; J gene: TRBJ2-1; CDR3 protein: CASSLGISGGDEQFF; CDR3 DNA: TGTGCCAGCAGCTTAGGTATTAGCGGGGGCGATGAGCAGTTCTTC
clone size: -; D gene: TRBD2; V gene: TRBV4-2; J gene: TRBJ2-7; CDR3 protein: CASSPGGYEQYF; CDR3 DNA: TGTGCCAGCAGCCCGGGAGGGTACGAGCAGTACTTC
clone size: -; D gene: TRBD2; V gene: TRBV7-9; J gene: TRBJ2-5; CDR3 protein: CASSLHLAGFGETQYF; CDR3 DNA: TGTGCCAGCAGCTTACACTTAGCGGGGTTTGGGGAGACCCAGTACTTC
clone size: -; D gene: -; V gene: TRBV7-9; J gene: TRBJ1-1; CDR3 protein: CSSSLGGPEAFF; CDR3 DNA: TGTTCCAGCAGCTTAGGGGGGCCTGAAGCTTTCTTT
clone size: -; D gene: -; V gene: TRBV5-1; J gene: TRBJ2-3; CDR3 protein: CASSLTGLNTDTQYF; CDR3 DNA: TGCGCCAGCAGCTTGACAGGGTTAAACACAGATACGCAGTATTTT
clone size: -; D gene: -; V gene: TRBV21-1; J gene: TRBJ2-3; CDR3 protein: CASSRPLATDTQYF; CDR3 DNA: TGTGCCAGCAGTCGCCCGCTAGCTACAGATACGCAGTATTTT